The present T cell receptor beta chain was sequenced within a study of T cells in Graves' hyperthyroidism and ophthalmopathy. Regarding the study as a whole: Blood held most thyroid clonotypes expanded above 0.001 frequency.

J was trimmed by 1 base and V by 6 bases; bases with no gene match: 9. This CDR3 is built from 15 residues. Germline assignment: CDR1 SGHKS and CDR2 YYEKEE (reference sequence). This clonotype was observed many times. What it binds is unknown. Investigators excluded patients with uncontrolled infection, other autoimmune disease, pregnancy or lactation. Every diagnosis used clinical symptoms, serum thyroxine and TRAb, thyroid ultrasound and orbital computed tomography. The PBMCs were taken from about 9.7 ml of fresh peripheral blood. Amplification of TCR beta CDR3 regions used RNA as the template. The TCR CDR3 first-round RT-PCR relied on the HTBI primer set. From the multiplex PCR reads, TCRdb called clonotypes with MiXCR, one entry per CDR3 protein. The top ten clones hold roughly a sixth of a sample with roughly 720,000 distinct CDR3 sequences, 15% to 20% of them seen once.

The sample consisted of blood. The sequence was collected from a man aged 45-65 years with Graves' hyperthyroidism. The J gene is TRBJ1-2, the V gene TRBV5-5; 7 bases align to TRBD1. In DNA, the CDR3 is TGTGCCAGCAAACTGACAGGGATGAGTAACTATGGCTACACCTTC. Its protein is CASKLTGMSNYGYTF.